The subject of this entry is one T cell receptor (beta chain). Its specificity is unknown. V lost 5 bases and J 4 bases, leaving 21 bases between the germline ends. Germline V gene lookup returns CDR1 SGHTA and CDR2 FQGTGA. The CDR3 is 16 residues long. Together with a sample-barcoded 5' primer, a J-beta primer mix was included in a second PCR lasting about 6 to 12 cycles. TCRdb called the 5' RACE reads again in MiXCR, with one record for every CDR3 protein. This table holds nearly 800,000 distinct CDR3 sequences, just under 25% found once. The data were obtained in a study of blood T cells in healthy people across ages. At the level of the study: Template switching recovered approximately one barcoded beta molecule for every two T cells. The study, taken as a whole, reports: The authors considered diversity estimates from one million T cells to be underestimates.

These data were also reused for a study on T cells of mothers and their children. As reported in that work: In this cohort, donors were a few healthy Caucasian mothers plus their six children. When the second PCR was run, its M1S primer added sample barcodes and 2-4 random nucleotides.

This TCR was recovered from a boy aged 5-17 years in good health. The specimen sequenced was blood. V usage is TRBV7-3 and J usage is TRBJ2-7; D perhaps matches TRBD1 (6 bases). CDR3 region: CASSTPRDPRGYEQYF. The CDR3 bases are TGTGCCAGCAGCACGCCTCGGGACCCCAGGGGATACGAGCAGTACTTC.